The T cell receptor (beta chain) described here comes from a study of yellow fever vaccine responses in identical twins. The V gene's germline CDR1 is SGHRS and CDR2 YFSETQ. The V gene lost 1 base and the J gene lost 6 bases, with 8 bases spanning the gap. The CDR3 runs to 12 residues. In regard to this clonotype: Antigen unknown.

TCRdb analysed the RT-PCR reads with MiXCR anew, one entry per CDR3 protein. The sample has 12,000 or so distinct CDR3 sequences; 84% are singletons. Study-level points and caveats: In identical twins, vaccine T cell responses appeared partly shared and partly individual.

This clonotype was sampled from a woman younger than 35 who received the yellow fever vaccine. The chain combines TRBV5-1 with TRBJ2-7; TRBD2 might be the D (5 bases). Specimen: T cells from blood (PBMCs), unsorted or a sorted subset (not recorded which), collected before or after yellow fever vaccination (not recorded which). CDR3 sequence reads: CASSLKGAEQYF. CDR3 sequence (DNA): TGCGCCAGCAGCTTGAAGGGAGCCGAGCAGTACTTC. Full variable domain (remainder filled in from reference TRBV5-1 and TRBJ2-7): KAGVTQTPRYLIKTRGQQVTLSCSPISGHRSVSWYQQTPGQGLQFLFEYFSETQRNKGNFPGRFSGRQFSNSRSEMNVSTLELGDSALYLCASSLKGAEQYFGPGTRLTVT.